These 23 T cell receptor beta chains originate from one sample sequenced in a study of T cells expressing NK-cell markers. For each CDR3 protein, TCRdb gives one entry from its re-call of the 5' RACE reads, without DNA. The table for this sample gives some 190,000 distinct CDR3 sequences. The sequenced material came from blood T cells: a sorted CD56 or NKG2C T cell subset, CD4+ or CD8+ T cells, or bulk PBMC T cells (not recorded which). These receptors came from a man aged 18 to 70 in good health.

J is TRBJ2-7 and V is TRBV6-5; TCRdb calls TRBD1, which cannot be checked without DNA. This CDR3 has 12 amino acids. CDR1 is MNHEY, CDR2 SVGAGI, per germline. CDR3: CASLGTDYEQYF.

The CDR3 reads CASSTTGATYEQYF. V usage is TRBV7-8 and J usage is TRBJ2-7; the D gene TCRdb calls, TRBD1, cannot be checked with no DNA. The CDR3 has 14 amino acids. The germline V gene encodes CDR1 SGHVS and CDR2 FQNEAQ.

This chain joins TRBV7-9 and TRBJ2-7; TCRdb's D gene call, TRBD1, goes unchecked for lack of DNA. There are 15 residues in the CDR3. Germline V gene lookup returns CDR1 SEHNR and CDR2 FQNEAQ (reference sequence). The CDR3 here is CASSPGQGTVYEQYF. Drawing the rest from reference TRBV7-9 and TRBJ2-7, the complete variable domain is DTGVSQNPRHKITKRGQNVTFRCDPISEHNRLYWYRQTLGQGPEFLTYFQNEAQLEKSRLLSDRFSAERPKGSFSTLEIQRTEQGDSAMYLCASSPGQGTVYEQYFGPGTRLTVT.

This chain links TRBV5-4 with TRBJ2-6; TCRdb's D call, TRBD1, is unchecked because there is no DNA. The CDR3 loop spans 17 amino acids. Per the germline V gene, CDR1 is SGHNT and CDR2 is YYREEE (reference sequence). The CDR3 sequence is CASRYGTGGAGANVLTF. Complete variable domain (other parts from reference TRBV5-4 and TRBJ2-6): ETGVTQSPTHLIKTRGQQVTLRCSSQSGHNTVSWYQQALGQGPQFIFQYYREEENGRGNFPPRFSGLQFPNYSSELNVNALELDDSALYLCASRYGTGGAGANVLTFGAGSRLTVL.

The rearrangement joins TRBV4-1 to TRBJ2-1; TCRdb indicates TRBD2, and absent DNA this call remains unverified. This CDR3 has 16 amino acids. Germline CDR1 MGHRA, CDR2 YSYEKL. The CDR3 spells CASSQEGGNPYNEQFF.

The chain links TRBV12-3 or TRBV12-4 to TRBJ2-7. The CDR3 runs 13 residues. This CDR3 reads CASSLLGNYEQYF.

V is TRBV14 and J is TRBJ2-1. Germline CDR1 SGHDN, CDR2 FVKESK. CDR3 length: 16 amino acids. The CDR3: CASSQVVRVYGNEQFF.

V and J are TRBV6-2 or TRBV6-3 and TRBJ1-4. CDR1 is MNHEY, CDR2 SVGEGT, per germline. The CDR3 loop spans 12 amino acids. This CDR3 is CASSTIGEKLFF.

The rearrangement uses TRBV2 and TRBJ1-4; TCRdb's D gene call, TRBD1, goes unchecked for lack of DNA. The CDR3 extends over 14 amino acids. CDR1 and CDR2 from the germline V gene are SNHLY and FYNNEI. The CDR3 region is CASSAGGANEKLFF. Supplemented by reference TRBV2 and TRBJ1-4, the full variable domain reads EPEVTQTPSHQVTQMGQEVILRCVPISNHLYFYWYRQILGQKVEFLVSFYNNEISEKSEIFDDQFSVERPDGSNFTLKIRSTKLEDSAMYFCASSAGGANEKLFFGSGTQLSVL.

This chain connects TRBV19 to TRBJ2-3. The CDR3 has 14 residues. Germline V gene lookup returns CDR1 LNHDA and CDR2 SQIVND (reference sequence). This CDR3 is CASSIGNSADTQYF.

The chain carries TRBV6-1 and TRBJ2-1; TCRdb's D call, TRBD1, is unchecked because there is no DNA. Germline loops: CDR1 MNHNS, CDR2 SASEGT. The CDR3 consists of 13 residues. The CDR3 protein is CASSPGQGNEQFF.

The chain links TRBV28 to TRBJ2-1; TCRdb outputs TRBD1, but without DNA this stays unchecked. This CDR3 region has 15 residues. CDR1 is MDHEN and CDR2 is SYDVKM in the germline V gene. This CDR3 reads CASSRGDREFNEQFF.

The chain links TRBV29-1 to TRBJ2-3; TCRdb proposes TRBD1, but this gene call is untestable without DNA. CDR1 and CDR2 from the germline V gene are SQVTM and ANQGSEA. The CDR3 covers 13 residues. The CDR3 is CSAGDRVTDTQYF.

The chain's CDR3 is CSARDLLGRAGKSTDTQYF. V is TRBV20-1 and J is TRBJ2-3; the TCRdb D gene call, TRBD2, has no DNA to confirm it. Germline CDR1 is DFQATT and CDR2 is SNEGSKA (reference sequence). The CDR3 length is 19 residues.

The genes are TRBV27 and TRBJ2-1; TCRdb's assignment of TRBD1 cannot be checked, as there is no DNA. Germline CDR1 and CDR2: MNHEY and SMNVEV (reference sequence). The CDR3 has 15 residues. The CDR3 spells CASQQGANSYNEQFF.

The rearrangement uses TRBV7-8 and TRBJ2-1. Germline CDR1 reads SGHVS; CDR2 reads FQNEAQ. CDR3 length equals 16 residues. The CDR3 sequence is CASSFSSQSSYNEQFF.

The chain is built from TRBV7-9 and TRBJ2-5; the TCRdb D gene call, TRBD1, has no DNA to confirm it. Germline V gene lookup returns CDR1 SEHNR and CDR2 FQNEAQ (reference sequence). The CDR3 consists of 15 residues. CDR3 loop: CASSPPRGHQETQYF.

CDR3 sequence: CASSDLGALAGGPYEQYF. The chain joins TRBV2 to TRBJ2-7; TCRdb's D call, TRBD2, is unchecked because there is no DNA. This CDR3 contains 18 residues. Germline V gives CDR1 SNHLY, CDR2 FYNNEI.

The chain recombines TRBV19 with TRBJ1-5; TCRdb gives TRBD1 as the D gene, but with no DNA this cannot be confirmed. Per germline, CDR1 LNHDA and CDR2 SQIVND (reference sequence). The CDR3 has 13 amino acids. The CDR3 loop is CASSIRGGQPQHF.

This CDR3 reads CASSDPTSRIIEQYF. The V and J genes are TRBV2 and TRBJ2-7; TCRdb selects TRBD2, and the lack of DNA leaves this call unchecked. The CDR3 consists of 15 residues. The germline V gene has CDR1 SNHLY and CDR2 FYNNEI.

The chain employs TRBV6-5 and TRBJ2-7. The CDR3 is 13 amino acids. Per the germline V gene, CDR1 is MNHEY and CDR2 is SVGAGI. CDR3 residues: CASSLTGAHEQYF.

The CDR3 protein is CASSGEEVDSYEQYF. V gene TRBV5-8 combines with J gene TRBJ2-7; TCRdb's D gene call, TRBD2, goes unchecked for lack of DNA. Per germline, CDR1 SGHTS and CDR2 YDEGEE. The CDR3 contains 15 residues.

The rearrangement joins TRBV28 to TRBJ2-7; TCRdb calls TRBD2, which cannot be checked without DNA. CDR3 length: 13 amino acids. CDR1 and CDR2 (germline): MDHEN, SYDVKM. The CDR3 reads CASSHRGRAEQYF. The full variable domain, rest sourced from reference TRBV28 and TRBJ2-7, is DVKVTQSSRYLVKRTGEKVFLECVQDMDHENMFWYRQDPGLGLRLIYFSYDVKMKEKGDIPEGYSVSREKKERFSLILESASTNQTSMYLCASSHRGRAEQYFGPGTRLTVT.